Listed below are T cell receptor beta chains from one sample, sequenced in a study of blood T cells in healthy people across ages. TCRdb re-analysed the 5' RACE reads in MiXCR, keeping a single row per CDR3 protein. This table holds 1 million to 1.2 million distinct CDR3 sequences, less than 45% found once. Sequencing input: blood. Source of these receptors: a man aged 18 to 30 in good health. CDR3s include the opening cysteine and the closing phenylalanine or tryptophan. The D gene is left open where the match is weak. Only part of the rows carry a size: once, few, many, or a class if the clone is expanded.

V	size	D	J	CDR3	DNA
TRBV18	-	-	TRBJ1-1	CASSSGPSADTEAFF	TGTGCCAGCTCATCTGGACCATCGGCGGACACTGAAGCTTTCTTT
TRBV19	-	-	TRBJ2-3	CASSIAQGNTQYF	TGTGCCAGTAGTATTGCCCAGGGAAATACGCAGTATTTT
TRBV27	many	-	TRBJ2-1	CASSLSGAPMNEQFF	TGTGCCAGCAGTTTATCGGGGGCCCCAATGAATGAGCAGTTCTTC
TRBV5-1	-	-	TRBJ1-6	CASTRAGGRESPLHF	TGCGCCAGCACCAGGGCGGGGGGACGAGAATCACCCCTCCACTTT
TRBV20-1	-	TRBD2	TRBJ2-2	CSVMQPRGGGELFF	TGCAGTGTTATGCAGCCCCGGGGGGGCGGGGAGCTGTTTTTT
TRBV7-2	few	TRBD1	TRBJ2-5	CASSLATGGETQYF	TGTGCCAGCAGCTTAGCTACAGGGGGAGAGACCCAGTACTTC
TRBV6-1	-	-	TRBJ1-1	CASSRRGVPEAFF	TGTGCCAGCAGCCGAAGGGGGGTTCCTGAAGCTTTCTTT
TRBV11-2	-	-	TRBJ2-3	CASSLLGTNAGGTDTQYF	TGTGCCAGCAGCTTGCTTGGGACAAACGCCGGTGGCACAGATACGCAGTATTTT
TRBV28	few	TRBD1	TRBJ1-5	CASTLTGGYSNQPQHF	TGTGCCAGCACCCTGACAGGGGGATACAGCAATCAGCCCCAGCATTTT
TRBV12-3/TRBV12-4	-	-	TRBJ1-6	CASTGSYNSPLHF	TGTGCCAGCACCGGCTCCTATAATTCACCCCTCCACTTT
TRBV28	few	TRBD1	TRBJ1-4	CASSSGTGQEKLFF	TGTGCCAGCAGTTCCGGGACAGGCCAGGAAAAACTGTTTTTT
TRBV4-3	many	-	TRBJ1-2	CASSLSAQDVRGYTF	TGCGCCAGCAGCCTGTCGGCGCAAGATGTACGTGGCTACACCTTC
TRBV6-5	-	-	TRBJ1-5	CASKGGADQPQHF	TGTGCCAGCAAGGGGGGGGCGGATCAGCCCCAGCATTTT
TRBV20-1	-	-	TRBJ2-1	CSARAKWSSYNEQFF	TGCAGTGCTAGAGCCAAGTGGTCCTCGTACAATGAGCAGTTCTTC
TRBV3-1	few	TRBD2	TRBJ2-3	CASSQGEGAGRDTQYF	TGTGCCAGCAGCCAAGGAGAAGGAGCGGGGAGGGATACGCAGTATTTT
TRBV20-1	-	-	TRBJ2-7	CSARDVTIFSYEQYF	TGCAGTGCTAGAGATGTAACTATATTCTCCTACGAGCAGTACTTC
TRBV21-1	few	-	TRBJ2-1	CATQNPSSEYNEQFF	TGTGCCACCCAAAACCCTTCTAGCGAGTACAATGAGCAGTTCTTC
TRBV2	few	-	TRBJ2-1	CASRPTGEVGYEQFF	TGTGCCAGCAGGCCTACAGGGGAGGTGGGGTATGAGCAGTTCTTC
TRBV6-2/TRBV6-3	few	TRBD1	TRBJ1-1	CDSLKQGAENTEAFF	TGTGACAGCCTTAAACAGGGGGCAGAGAACACTGAAGCTTTCTTT
TRBV28	-	-	TRBJ2-7	CASSLSVQYF	TGTGCCAGCAGTTTAAGTGTGCAGTACTTC
TRBV12-3/TRBV12-4	-	-	TRBJ1-4	CASSFGGENEKLFF	TGTGCCAGCAGTTTTGGGGGGGAGAATGAAAAACTGTTTTTT
TRBV6-5	-	TRBD1	TRBJ2-3	CASSYFGDRGPDTQYF	TGTGCCAGCAGTTACTTCGGAGACAGGGGACCAGATACGCAGTATTTT
TRBV12-3/TRBV12-4	-	TRBD1	TRBJ2-7	CASRMGQGSYEQYF	TGTGCCAGCAGAATGGGACAGGGCTCCTACGAGCAGTACTTC
TRBV4-1	-	-	TRBJ1-1	CASSQDAAGTSEAFF	TGCGCCAGCAGCCAAGACGCTGCAGGGACGTCTGAAGCTTTCTTT
TRBV5-1	-	TRBD2	TRBJ2-3	CASSLGLADLTDTQYF	TGCGCCAGCAGCTTGGGACTAGCGGACCTCACAGATACGCAGTATTTT